The clone carrying this T cell receptor (beta chain) was seen a few times. As yet, its antigen is unknown. Time point: pre-sensitization, week 0. Treatment noted: therapeutic diphenylcyclopropenone sensitization with weekly scalp DPC. The data derive from a study of human T cells and chemical hapten exposure. Study-wide background: Sensitizing treatment utilized 2% DPC over a roughly 2 cm by roughly 2 cm portion of upper inner arm skin.

For the library, individual cDNA molecules each received unique molecular identifiers. MiXCR, applied by TCRdb to the RACE reads, yields one record per CDR3 protein. The top ten clones hold less than 4.5% of a sample with 85,000 to 90,000 distinct CDR3 sequences, about 8.9% of them seen once. This CDR3 region has 14 residues. Germline V gene sequence: CDR1 MNHEY, CDR2 SVGAGI. V was clipped by 4 bases and J by 5 bases; unmatched bases: 4. Findings and caveats of the study: It was expanded TCRs that formed significantly more large CDR3 similarity clusters than controls did. No shift was seen in TCRs above 1 in 1000 frequency with DPC sensitization.

Here the sequenced sample was whole blood, taken in connection with sensitization to the hapten diphenylcyclopropenone (DPC). The sequence was collected from a woman in her 40s with alopecia areata. Some clones in this sample may be carry-over from other donors' samples. The genes are TRBV6-5 and TRBJ1-4; 7 bases align to TRBD1. In nucleotides, the CDR3 is TGTGCCAGCAGTTGGGGACAGCCAAATGAAAAACTGTTTTTT. Its translation is CASSWGQPNEKLFF.